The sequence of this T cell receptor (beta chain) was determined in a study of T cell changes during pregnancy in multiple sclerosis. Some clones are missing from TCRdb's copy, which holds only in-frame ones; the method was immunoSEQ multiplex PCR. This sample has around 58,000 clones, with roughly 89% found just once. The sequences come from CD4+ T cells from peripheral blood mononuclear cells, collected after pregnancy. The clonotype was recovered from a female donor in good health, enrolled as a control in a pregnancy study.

The CDR3 bases are TGTGCCTGGAGTTCAGCGGGGGACCGGACTGAAGCTTTCTTT. It is translated as CAWSSAGDRTEAFF. V gene TRBV30 combines with J gene TRBJ1-1, with D perhaps matching TRBD1 (5 bases). CDR3 length: 14 residues. The germline V gene encodes CDR1 GTSNPN and CDR2 SVGIG (reference sequence). V lost 2 bases, J lost 5 bases, and 15 bases lay in between.